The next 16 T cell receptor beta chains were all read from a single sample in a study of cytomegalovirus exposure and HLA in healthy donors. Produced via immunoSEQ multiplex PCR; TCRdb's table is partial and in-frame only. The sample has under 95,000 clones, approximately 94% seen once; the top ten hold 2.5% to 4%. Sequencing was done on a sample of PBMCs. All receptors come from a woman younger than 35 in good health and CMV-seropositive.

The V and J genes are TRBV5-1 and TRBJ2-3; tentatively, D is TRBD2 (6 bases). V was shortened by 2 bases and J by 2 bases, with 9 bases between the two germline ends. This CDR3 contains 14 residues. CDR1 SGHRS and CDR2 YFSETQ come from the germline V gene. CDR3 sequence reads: CASSFGLPTDTQYF. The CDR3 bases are TGCGCCAGCAGCTTCGGACTACCCACAGATACGCAGTATTTT.

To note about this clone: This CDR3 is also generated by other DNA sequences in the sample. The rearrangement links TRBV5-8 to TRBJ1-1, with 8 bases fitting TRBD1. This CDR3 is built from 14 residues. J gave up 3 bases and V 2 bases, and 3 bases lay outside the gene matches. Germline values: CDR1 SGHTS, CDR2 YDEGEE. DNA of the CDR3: TGTGCCAGCAGCTTCTACAGGGGGGACACTGAAGCTTTCTTT. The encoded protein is CASSFYRGDTEAFF.

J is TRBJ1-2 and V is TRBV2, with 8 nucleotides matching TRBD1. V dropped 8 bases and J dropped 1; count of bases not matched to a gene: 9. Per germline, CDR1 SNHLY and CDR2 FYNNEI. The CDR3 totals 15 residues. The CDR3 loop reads CASLDRAISNYGYTF. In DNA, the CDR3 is TGTGCCAGCCTGGACAGGGCAATAAGTAACTATGGCTACACCTTC.

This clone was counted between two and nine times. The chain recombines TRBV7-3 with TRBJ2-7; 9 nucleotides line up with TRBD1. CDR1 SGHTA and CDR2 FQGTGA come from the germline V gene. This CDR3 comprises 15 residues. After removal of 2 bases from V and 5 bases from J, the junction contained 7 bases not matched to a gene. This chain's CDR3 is CASSLVGTGSHEQYF. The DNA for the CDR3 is TGTGCCAGCAGCTTAGTGGGGACAGGGAGCCACGAGCAGTACTTC.

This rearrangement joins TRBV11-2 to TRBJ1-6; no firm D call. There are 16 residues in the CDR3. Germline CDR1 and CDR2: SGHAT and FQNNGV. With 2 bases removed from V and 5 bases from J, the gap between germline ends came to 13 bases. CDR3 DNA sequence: TGTGCCAGCAGCTTAAACCCCTTCGCGAATAATTCACCCCTCCACTTT. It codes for CASSLNPFANNSPLHF.

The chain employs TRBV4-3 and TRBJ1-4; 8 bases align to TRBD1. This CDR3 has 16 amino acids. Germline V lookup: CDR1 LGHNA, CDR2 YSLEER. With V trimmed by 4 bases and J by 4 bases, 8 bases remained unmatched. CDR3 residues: CASSRGVGQGNEKLFF. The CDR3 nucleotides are TGCGCCAGCAGCCGGGGGGTCGGACAGGGTAATGAAAAACTGTTTTTT.

The CDR3: CASDRQITITGELFF. In nucleotides, the CDR3 is TGTGCCAGCGACAGACAGATTACCATCACCGGGGAGCTGTTTTTT. The chain has TRBV2 and TRBJ2-2; D might be TRBD1 (5 bases). Germline lookup yields CDR1 SNHLY and CDR2 FYNNEI. The CDR3 consists of 15 residues. Trimming removed 8 bases from V and 4 bases from J, with 17 bases in between.

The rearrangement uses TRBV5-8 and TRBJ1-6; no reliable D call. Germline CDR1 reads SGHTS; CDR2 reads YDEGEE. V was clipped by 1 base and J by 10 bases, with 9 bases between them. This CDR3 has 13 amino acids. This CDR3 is CASSLLVESPLHF. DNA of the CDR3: TGTGCCAGCAGCTTGCTTGTTGAGTCACCCCTCCACTTT.

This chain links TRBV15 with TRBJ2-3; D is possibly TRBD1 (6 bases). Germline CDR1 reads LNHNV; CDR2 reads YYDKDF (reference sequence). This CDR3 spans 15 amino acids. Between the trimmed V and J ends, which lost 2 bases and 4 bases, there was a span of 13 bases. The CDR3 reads CATSRQGKGADTQYF. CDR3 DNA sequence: TGTGCCACCAGCAGACAGGGGAAGGGCGCAGATACGCAGTATTTT.

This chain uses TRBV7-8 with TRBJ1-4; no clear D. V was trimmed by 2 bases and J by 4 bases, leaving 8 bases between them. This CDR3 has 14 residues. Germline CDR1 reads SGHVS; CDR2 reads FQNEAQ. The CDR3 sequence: CASSLWAFNEKLFF. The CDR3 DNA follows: TGTGCCAGCAGCTTATGGGCTTTTAATGAAAAACTGTTTTTT. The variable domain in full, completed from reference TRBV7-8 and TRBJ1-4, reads GAGVSQSPRYKVAKRGQDVALRCDPISGHVSLFWYQQALGQGPEFLTYFQNEAQLDKSGLPSDRFFAERPEGSVSTLKIQRTQQEDSAVYLCASSLWAFNEKLFFGSGTQLSVL.

The CDR3 region is CASSSYDRAYTEAFF. DNA of the CDR3: TGTGCCAGCAGCTCTTACGACAGGGCCTACACTGAAGCTTTCTTT. The genes are TRBV11-2 and TRBJ1-1, with 7 bases aligning to TRBD1. CDR3 size: 15 residues. Germline V gene data show CDR1 as SGHAT and CDR2 as FQNNGV. The ends lost 4 bases at V and 3 bases at J; junction bases unmatched: 8.

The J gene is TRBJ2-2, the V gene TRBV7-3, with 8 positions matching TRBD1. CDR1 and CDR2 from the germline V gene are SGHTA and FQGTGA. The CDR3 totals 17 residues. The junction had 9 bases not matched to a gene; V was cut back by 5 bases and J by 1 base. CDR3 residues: CASSTGRQGLNTGELFF. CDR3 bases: TGTGCCAGCAGCACGGGCCGACAGGGGTTGAACACCGGGGAGCTGTTTTTT.

Here the CDR3 reads CAVASGGALDTQYF. The DNA for the CDR3 is TGTGCCGTAGCTAGCGGGGGGGCCTTAGATACGCAGTATTTT. The chain has TRBV10-3 and TRBJ2-3; 12 positions match TRBD2. V dropped 11 bases and J dropped 5; count of bases not matched to a gene: 8. Germline CDR1 reads ENHRY; CDR2 reads SYGVKD. The CDR3 is made up of 14 amino acids.

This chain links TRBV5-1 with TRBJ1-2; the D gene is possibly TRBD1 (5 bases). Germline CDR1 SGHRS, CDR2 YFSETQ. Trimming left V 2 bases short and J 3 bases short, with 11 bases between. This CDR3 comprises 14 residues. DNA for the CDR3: TGCGCCAGCAGCTTAAGGACACTTGACTATGGCTACACCTTC. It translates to CASSLRTLDYGYTF. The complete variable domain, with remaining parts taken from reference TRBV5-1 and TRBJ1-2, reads KAGVTQTPRYLIKTRGQQVTLSCSPISGHRSVSWYQQTPGQGLQFLFEYFSETQRNKGNFPGRFSGRQFSNSRSEMNVSTLELGDSALYLCASSLRTLDYGYTFGSGTRLTVV.

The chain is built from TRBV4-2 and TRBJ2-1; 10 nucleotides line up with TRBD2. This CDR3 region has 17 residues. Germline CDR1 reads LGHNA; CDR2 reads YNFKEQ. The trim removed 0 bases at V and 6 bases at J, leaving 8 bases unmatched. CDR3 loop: CASSQDSGLAGVNEQFF. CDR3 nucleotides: TGTGCCAGCAGCCAAGATTCGGGGCTAGCGGGAGTCAATGAGCAGTTCTTC.

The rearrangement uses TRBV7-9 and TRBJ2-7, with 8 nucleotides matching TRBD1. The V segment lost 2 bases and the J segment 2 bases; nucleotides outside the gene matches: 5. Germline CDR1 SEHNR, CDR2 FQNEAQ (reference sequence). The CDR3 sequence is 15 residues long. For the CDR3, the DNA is TGTGCCAGCAGCTTATTCTCGGGACAGGCCTACGAGCAGTACTTC. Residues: CASSLFSGQAYEQYF.